Listed below are T cell receptor beta chains from one sample, sequenced in a study of blood T cell repertoires in COVID-19. The protocol was immunoSEQ multiplex PCR, while the TCRdb copy is restricted to in-frame clones and leaves out a portion. This sample carries 180,000 or so clones, 83% of them seen once, and the ten largest clones take around 3.6%. Sequencing was performed on PBMCs or T cells enriched from blood (not recorded which). The source of these receptors is a woman aged 45-59 years in a cohort exposed to, infected with or recovered from COVID-19 (not recorded which). Both conserved end residues are part of each CDR3. The order of the fields is clone size, J gene, V gene, D gene, CDR3 protein, CDR3 DNA. D genes are given only for firm matches. Clone size is not always given. Where it is, it says once, few, many or a class for expanded clones.

-	TRBJ1-5	TRBV5-6	-	CASSFRQDQPQHF	TGTGCCAGCAGCTTCCGCCAGGATCAGCCCCAGCATTTT
-	TRBJ2-4	TRBV6-5	-	CASSPTGQVKNIQYF	TGTGCCAGCAGTCCGACAGGACAAGTAAAAAACATTCAGTACTTC
-	TRBJ2-7	TRBV6-5	-	CASSSTVVLSYEQYF	TGTGCCAGCAGTTCCACTGTGGTCCTTTCTTACGAGCAGTACTTC
-	TRBJ2-7	TRBV18	-	CASSPRGSNYEQYF	TGTGCCAGCTCACCACGAGGGAGTAACTACGAGCAGTACTTC
-	TRBJ1-5	TRBV10-2	-	CASSESGHRNQPQHF	TGCGCCAGCAGTGAGTCGGGACACCGCAATCAGCCCCAGCATTTT
-	TRBJ1-4	TRBV3-1/TRBV3-2	-	CASSHSMEKLFF	TGTGCCAGCAGTCACTCCATGGAAAAACTGTTTTTT
-	TRBJ2-3	TRBV14	-	CASSQDPPLADTQYF	TGTGCCAGCAGCCAAGATCCCCCTTTAGCAGATACGCAGTATTTT
once	TRBJ2-2	TRBV4-1	TRBD2	CASSQELASGRMGTGELFF	TGCGCCAGCAGCCAAGAGTTGGCTAGCGGGAGGATGGGCACCGGGGAGCTGTTTTTT
few	TRBJ1-6	TRBV5-4	TRBD1	CASRPNRGANSPLHF	TGTGCCAGCAGACCTAACAGGGGAGCAAATTCACCCCTCCACTTT
few	TRBJ2-3	TRBV4-2	TRBD2	CASTPTNSGSAWDTQYF	TGTGCCAGCACCCCAACCAACAGCGGGAGTGCGTGGGATACGCAGTATTTT
-	TRBJ2-3	TRBV27	TRBD2	CASREAGGTDTQYF	TGTGCCAGCAGAGAAGCGGGAGGGACAGATACGCAGTATTTT
-	TRBJ2-3	TRBV29-1	-	CSVGGGFQDTQYF	TGCAGCGTTGGTGGCGGATTTCAAGATACGCAGTATTTT
-	TRBJ1-1	TRBV5-5	TRBD1	CASSLLSGGYTEAFF	TGTGCCAGCAGCTTGCTCTCAGGGGGCTACACTGAAGCTTTCTTT
-	TRBJ2-5	TRBV7-2	TRBD2	CASSLARSSGGRRETQYF	TGTGCCAGCAGCTTAGCGCGGTCTAGCGGGGGTCGGAGAGAGACCCAGTACTTC
-	TRBJ1-1	TRBV19	-	CASGGFGRWDTEAFF	TGTGCCAGTGGAGGTTTCGGGAGATGGGACACTGAAGCTTTCTTT
-	TRBJ1-4	TRBV2	-	CASTIQDPTNEKLFF	TGTGCCAGCACCATACAGGATCCAACTAATGAAAAACTGTTTTTT
-	TRBJ2-1	TRBV7-9	TRBD2	CASFLGTSGTGNEQFF	TGTGCCAGCTTTCTAGGGACTAGCGGGACGGGGAATGAGCAGTTCTTC
-	TRBJ1-3	TRBV19	TRBD1	CASRGKPGQGENTIYF	TGTGCCAGTAGGGGCAAGCCGGGACAGGGCGAAAACACCATATATTTT
medium-sized	TRBJ1-3	TRBV7-9	-	CASSYSGSGNTIYF	TGTGCCAGCAGCTACTCAGGGTCTGGAAACACCATATATTTT
-	TRBJ2-7	TRBV7-2	TRBD2	CASSQGSGGAYEQYF	TGTGCCAGCAGCCAGGGTAGCGGGGGGGCCTACGAGCAGTACTTC
-	TRBJ2-7	TRBV2	-	CARRMGPSGGSYEQYF	TGTGCCAGGAGGATGGGACCAAGCGGAGGGTCCTACGAGCAGTACTTC
-	TRBJ1-1	TRBV28	-	CASRLSQGNTEAFF	TGTGCCAGCAGACTTTCGCAGGGGAACACTGAAGCTTTCTTT
-	TRBJ2-2	TRBV5-6	-	CASSPLFPGELFF	TGTGCCAGCAGCCCACTCTTCCCCGGGGAGCTGTTTTTT
-	TRBJ2-7	TRBV11-2	TRBD2	CASSFLAGESYEQYF	TGTGCCAGCAGCTTCTTAGCGGGAGAGTCCTACGAGCAGTACTTC
-	TRBJ2-5	TRBV7-6	-	CASSRGRQETQYF	TGTGCCAGCAGCCGCGGTCGCCAAGAGACCCAGTACTTC
many	TRBJ2-3	TRBV2	TRBD2	CASSPKTSPRADTQYF	TGTGCCAGCAGCCCTAAGACTAGCCCGCGCGCAGATACGCAGTATTTT
-	TRBJ2-1	TRBV29-1	TRBD2	CSVGVAGNEQFF	TGCAGCGTTGGAGTAGCGGGCAATGAGCAGTTCTTC
-	TRBJ1-1	TRBV7-9	-	CASSLGFGAEQNTEAFF	TGTGCCAGCAGCTTAGGGTTTGGGGCAGAACAGAACACTGAAGCTTTCTTT
-	TRBJ1-5	TRBV19	-	CASTPGETNSNQPQHF	TGTGCCAGTACCCCGGGAGAAACCAATAGCAATCAGCCCCAGCATTTT
few	TRBJ2-7	TRBV4-2	-	CASSQGLQGREQYF	TGTGCCAGCAGCCAGGGACTCCAAGGGAGGGAGCAGTACTTC
-	TRBJ2-1	TRBV21-1	-	CASSACPGGRTPICEQFF	TGTGCCAGCAGTGCTTGTCCTGGCGGGAGGACCCCTATATGTGAGCAGTTCTTC
-	TRBJ2-5	TRBV28	-	CASSRPSGPLETQYF	TGTGCCAGCAGCCGTCCGTCAGGGCCGTTGGAGACCCAGTACTTC
-	TRBJ1-6	TRBV6-1	-	CASSDINSPLHF	TGTGCCAGCAGTGATATTAATTCACCCCTCCACTTT
-	TRBJ2-3	TRBV5-1	TRBD2	CASSPRLAGEADTQYF	TGCGCCAGCAGCCCCCGACTAGCGGGAGAAGCAGATACGCAGTATTTT
-	TRBJ1-1	TRBV28	-	CASSLFQRLMNTEAFF	TGTGCCAGCAGTTTATTTCAGAGGCTCATGAACACTGAAGCTTTCTTT
-	TRBJ2-1	TRBV28	-	CASSLDNEQFF	TGTGCCAGCAGCCTAGACAATGAGCAGTTCTTC
-	TRBJ1-6	TRBV7-3	-	CASSPHHRVNNSPLHF	TGTGCCAGCAGCCCACACCACAGGGTCAATAATTCACCCCTCCACTTT
once	TRBJ2-3	TRBV5-5	TRBD1	CASSSRGRNTDTQYF	TGTGCCAGCAGTAGCAGGGGGCGGAACACAGATACGCAGTATTTT
-	TRBJ2-7	TRBV28	TRBD1	CASSLYRTGAEQYF	TGTGCCAGCAGTTTATATCGGACAGGGGCCGAGCAGTACTTC
-	TRBJ1-4	TRBV7-8	TRBD1	CASSPDSGDRGSEKLFF	TGTGCCAGCAGCCCAGATTCCGGGGACAGGGGCTCTGAAAAACTGTTTTTT
-	TRBJ2-1	TRBV7-3	TRBD2	CASSLLLAGYNEQFF	TGTGCCAGCAGCCTACTACTAGCGGGGTACAATGAGCAGTTCTTC
once	TRBJ1-3	TRBV19	-	CASSIYLGTSSSGNTIYF	TGTGCCAGTAGTATATATTTAGGGACTTCGAGCTCTGGAAACACCATATATTTT
-	TRBJ1-6	TRBV3-1/TRBV3-2	-	CASSQGADNSPLHF	TGTGCCAGCAGCCAAGGGGCCGATAATTCACCCCTCCACTTT
once	TRBJ1-4	TRBV5-1	TRBD1	CASSPMTGGGNEKLFF	TGCGCCAGCAGCCCTATGACAGGGGGCGGGAATGAAAAACTGTTTTTT
-	TRBJ2-7	TRBV18	TRBD1	CASSRDRGYEQYF	TGTGCCAGCTCACGGGACAGGGGCTACGAGCAGTACTTC
-	TRBJ2-7	TRBV7-2	-	CASSLGSRAEQYF	TGTGCCAGCAGCTTAGGCTCGCGGGCCGAGCAGTACTTC
-	TRBJ2-3	TRBV4-2	TRBD2	CADRKDAGVLTDTQYF	TGTGCCGACCGAAAGGATGCGGGGGTGCTCACAGATACGCAGTATTTT
-	TRBJ1-1	TRBV28	TRBD1	CASRQGSVRAFF	TGTGCCAGCAGACAGGGGTCGGTGCGAGCTTTCTTT